This T cell receptor beta chain emerged from a study of molecular identifiers for immune sequencing clone quantification. Previously published methods and listed TCR primers were used for the bulk TCR libraries. From the PCR reads, TCRdb called clonotypes with MiXCR, one entry per CDR3 protein. Among around 480,000 distinct CDR3 sequences listed, around 23% were seen once. The length of the CDR3 is 17 residues. The V gene's germline CDR1 is SGHNT and CDR2 YYREEE (reference sequence). V was clipped by 4 bases and J by 2 bases; unmatched bases: 13. This clonotype came up a few times. Its specificity is unknown. In the sort, naive CD8 T cells were defined as CD8+CD4-CCR7+CD45RA+. The study's findings and limits: Investigators reportedly could detect spiked Jurkat TCR RNA from one cell among approximately 1 million naive cells.

Sequencing was carried out using naive CD8+ T cells from blood, with Jurkat cell RNA spiked in. As to subset: FACS-sorted CD8+CD4-CCR7+CD45RA+ naive T cells. The chain joins TRBV5-4 to TRBJ2-7, with TRBD1 identical over 9 bases. The clonotype was recovered from a human donor in good health. Some libraries in this study had Jurkat cell RNA spiked in. The chain's CDR3 is CASSHPTGGSRPYEQYF. The CDR3, as DNA: TGTGCCAGCAGCCACCCGACAGGGGGGTCGAGGCCCTACGAGCAGTACTTC.